This T cell receptor (beta chain) derives from a study of blood T cell repertoires in COVID-19 (TCRdb year 2020). Background for the entire study: Collaborator samples came from the United States, Italy and Spain and covered acute and convalescent phases of COVID-19. Where HLA class I and class II types were available, the types were taken from metadata supplied by the sample provider, not from assay-based typing. The material from the prospective study consisted of cDNA or gDNA derived from T cells, B-cell-depleted T cells, or PBMCs. Subjects who had been exposed to COVID-19, were actively infected with it, or had recovered from it provided the deeply sampled blood TCRbeta repertoires that made up the dataset. The repertoires were released in a freely available public database intended as a resource for research on the immune response to SARS-CoV-2. Samples were obtained from the ongoing ImmuneRACE study (first 160 participants) and from about 1,300 subjects provided by 6 global collaborators. A de-identified subject ID, COVID-19 status, age in years and sex were almost always included in the sample metadata.

Comment on this clone: Its specific antigen is unknown. No clone much larger than this one lies a single base away; base qualities are absent.

Enrolling through a virtual design, the prospective study's participants ranged in age from roughly 18 to 100 years and lived across roughly 23 United States geographic areas. In the prospective study, participants were assigned to cohorts based on the clinical history participants reported in a screening survey and a study questionnaire. ImmuneRACE Cohort 3 recovered participants were defined by two consecutive negative NP/OP PCR tests, healthcare professional clearance, or symptom resolution. In the prospective study, mobile phlebotomists collected whole blood, serum and a nasopharyngeal or oropharyngeal swab from each participant. Additional blood draws and questionnaires over an approximately 2-month period could optionally be provided by prospective study participants. Before DNA extraction, prospective study blood samples were shipped either frozen or at room temperature. From the cysteine through the phenylalanine, the CDR3 covers 15 amino acids. This entry keeps only the CDR3 DNA: 45 bases, framed from base 1. CDR1 MNHEY and CDR2 SVGAGI are derived from the germline V gene. Trimming takes 11 bases from V and 4 bases from J, and the germline ends sit 18 bases apart.

The immunoSEQ Assay, a bias-controlled multiplex PCR, was used to amplify TCRbeta CDR3 regions from genomic DNA. Per the original workflow: The number of nucleated cells in each sample was estimated from the amplification of reference gene primers within the assay. To quantify the absolute abundance of each unique TCRbeta CDR3 rearrangement, sequence reads were collapsed and filtered. Productive Simpson clonality was computed per sample as the square root of Simpson's diversity index over productive rearrangements. The source is immuneACCESS, and TCRdb retained only in-frame sequences with V and J called. Part of the clones is not carried over; for the studies checked, unresolved V genes explain less than half of this, and the remainder is unexplained. The V and J calls and clone size come from that table; D and trimming were worked out from the DNA. This sample gives about 320,000 clones in total; approximately 89% of them show up just once. About 5% of the sample is in the top ten clones.

Results and caveats for the whole study, not just this receptor: The amount of clinical and demographic metadata varied by source and participant and was provided uncurated.

This sequence originates from a man aged 25-45 years who had recovered from COVID-19. Material: PBMCs or T cells enriched from blood (not recorded which). The sequence is built from TRBV6-5 and TRBJ1-6; perhaps TRBD1 is the D gene, with 5 bases matching. The CDR3 loop reads CAGGLEGRYNSPLHF. The DNA sequence is TGTGCCGGAGGGTTAGAGGGACGGTATAATTCACCCCTCCACTTT.